The 21 T cell receptor beta chains below were found in one sample sequenced in a study of blood T cell repertoires in COVID-19. Sequenced by immunoSEQ multiplex PCR; TCRdb stores in-frame clones only, minus some. The sample yields about 40,000 clones, about four fifths seen once. Sequencing was carried out using peripheral blood. Receptor source: a woman between 65 and 79 years old with acute or convalescent COVID-19.

The rearrangement uses TRBV6-5 and TRBJ2-1, with 8 bases lining up with TRBD2. This CDR3 has 14 amino acids. CDR1 is MNHEY, CDR2 SVGAGI, per germline. The V and J ends lost 2 bases and 8 bases, in that order; junction bases with no gene match: 5. As DNA, the CDR3 is TGTGCCAGCAGTTACCTAGGGACTAGTGATGAGCAGTTCTTC. Its protein product is CASSYLGTSDEQFF.

The chain couples TRBV7-2 to TRBJ2-3, with 7 bases fitting TRBD1. CDR1 is SGHTA, CDR2 FQGNSA, per germline. Germline trimming cut 5 bases from V and 1 base from J; bases unmatched to any gene: 0. The CDR3 runs to 13 residues. CDR3 bases: TGTGCCAGCAGCGGACAGGGCACAGATACGCAGTATTTT. Its translation: CASSGQGTDTQYF.

This clone was counted only a few times. The V and J genes are TRBV20-1 and TRBJ2-1; 7 positions match TRBD2. Trimming removed 3 bases from V and 5 bases from J; junction bases left unmatched: 7. This CDR3 comprises 14 residues. The germline V gene encodes CDR1 DFQATT and CDR2 SNEGSKA (reference sequence). The CDR3: CSASGGSIHNEQFF. CDR3 nucleotide sequence: TGCAGTGCTAGTGGCGGGAGTATCCACAATGAGCAGTTCTTC.

This clone appeared once. The genes are TRBV5-4 and TRBJ1-3; no clear D. This CDR3 contains 13 residues. Germline CDR1 reads SGHNT; CDR2 reads YYREEE (reference sequence). V was clipped by 1 base and J by 7 bases, with 9 bases between them. Written as DNA, the CDR3 is TGTGCCAGCAGCTTGAATTCGGGGAACACCATATATTTT. Translated, it gives CASSLNSGNTIYF.

V is TRBV15 and J is TRBJ1-6; D perhaps matches TRBD1 (5 bases). V lost 1 base and J 8 bases, leaving 9 bases between the germline ends. The CDR3 spans 14 residues. Germline V gene sequence: CDR1 LNHNV, CDR2 YYDKDF (reference sequence). In DNA, the CDR3 is TGTGCCACCAGCAGAGTGGGGGGGTATTCACCCCTCCACTTT. Its translation is CATSRVGGYSPLHF. The full variable domain, in which reference TRBV15 and TRBJ1-6 provide the parts outside the CDR3, is DAMVIQNPRYQVTQFGKPVTLSCSQTLNHNVMYWYQQKSSQAPKLLFHYYDKDFNNEADTPDNFQSRRPNTSFCFLDIRSPGLGDTAMYLCATSRVGGYSPLHFGNGTRLTVT.

The chain is built from TRBV6-5 and TRBJ1-3; D might be TRBD1 (5 bases). The germline V gene encodes CDR1 MNHEY and CDR2 SVGAGI. CDR3 length equals 16 residues. Trimming removed 4 bases from V and 0 bases from J, with 13 bases in between. The CDR3: CASSFTQAHSGNTIYF. CDR3 nucleotides: TGTGCCAGCAGTTTCACACAGGCGCACTCTGGAAACACCATATATTTT.

This clone was recorded only once. The chain has TRBV18 and TRBJ2-7, with 12 bases identical to TRBD1. V was pared by 3 bases and J by 5 bases, with 5 bases of the junction left unmatched. CDR1 and CDR2 from the germline V gene are KGHSH and LQKENI. CDR3 size: 15 residues. The chain's CDR3 is CASSPTGTGGHEQYF. CDR3 sequence (DNA): TGTGCCAGCTCACCCACTGGGACAGGGGGCCACGAGCAGTACTTC.

V is TRBV7-3 and J is TRBJ2-3; TRBD1 aligns across 7 bases. The ends lost 1 base at V and 6 bases at J; junction bases unmatched: 4. Germline V lookup: CDR1 SGHTA, CDR2 FQGTGA. CDR3 size: 14 residues. Here the CDR3 DNA reads TGTGCCAGCAGCTTAATTCCCAGGGGGGATACGCAGTATTTT. Protein sequence: CASSLIPRGDTQYF.

This clone is a singleton in its sample. J is TRBJ1-2 and V is TRBV21-1. TRBV21-1 is deemed a pseudogene. The CDR3 sequence is 9 residues long. The CDR3 protein is CASKTRYTF. Here the CDR3 DNA reads TGTGCCAGCAAAACGAGGTACACCTTC.

The sample holds a few counts of this clone. The chain combines TRBV29-1 with TRBJ2-2, with TRBD2 matching 9 bases. The CDR3 extends over 18 amino acids. The junction had 12 bases not matched to a gene; V was cut back by 3 bases and J by 1 base. Germline CDR1 SQVTM, CDR2 ANQGSEA. CDR3 in amino acids: CSVDGGAGGLMNTGELFF. The CDR3 DNA reads as TGCAGCGTTGACGGCGGAGCGGGGGGACTGATGAACACCGGGGAGCTGTTTTTT.

The CDR3 sequence is CASSLDRGSNQPQHF. The CDR3 DNA reads TGCGCCAGCAGCCTAGACAGGGGTAGCAATCAGCCCCAGCATTTT. The rearrangement uses TRBV10-2 and TRBJ1-5, with 8 bases identical to TRBD1. The CDR3 sequence is 15 residues long. The ends lost 6 bases at V and 0 bases at J; junction bases unmatched: 4. CDR1 and CDR2 from the germline V gene are WSHSY and SAAADI.

This clone has only a few counts. CDR3 sequence: CASSASQGFQPQHF. In DNA, the CDR3 is TGTGCCAGCAGTGCCTCACAGGGGTTTCAGCCCCAGCATTTT. The V call is TRBV25-1, the J call TRBJ1-5, with 7 nucleotides matching TRBD1. The germline V gene has CDR1 MGHDK and CDR2 SYGVNS. V was pared by 4 bases and J by 6 bases, with 6 bases of the junction left unmatched. The CDR3 is made up of 14 amino acids.

V and J are TRBV7-9 and TRBJ2-7, with TRBD1 as a possible D gene (6 bases). Trimming took 6 bases from V and 5 from J, leaving 14 bases between them. This CDR3 has 13 residues. From germline, CDR1 is SEHNR and CDR2 FQNEAQ (reference sequence). CDR3 region: CASSHTQGHEQYF. The DNA of the CDR3 is TGTGCCAGCAGTCATACACAGGGCCACGAGCAGTACTTC. Supplemented by reference TRBV7-9 and TRBJ2-7, the full variable domain reads DTGVSQNPRHKITKRGQNVTFRCDPISEHNRLYWYRQTLGQGPEFLTYFQNEAQLEKSRLLSDRFSAERPKGSFSTLEIQRTEQGDSAMYLCASSHTQGHEQYFGPGTRLTVT.

The chain is built from TRBV7-8 and TRBJ1-2; weak D call: TRBD1 (6 bases). The germline CDR1 and CDR2 sequences are SGHVS and FQNEAQ. Trimming left V 4 bases short and J 2 bases short, with 11 bases between. The CDR3 covers 14 residues. The CDR3 region is CASSSGTPNYGYTF. For the CDR3, the DNA is TGTGCCAGCAGCTCCGGGACACCAAACTATGGCTACACCTTC.

This rearrangement joins TRBV7-3 to TRBJ2-1, with 7 bases identical to TRBD2. After removal of 0 bases from V and 7 bases from J, the junction contained 6 bases not matched to a gene. Germline V lookup: CDR1 SGHTA, CDR2 FQGTGA. The CDR3 contains 15 residues. As DNA, the CDR3 is TGTGCCAGCAGCTTAACCAGCGGGAAGTTGAATGAGCAGTTCTTC. As protein: CASSLTSGKLNEQFF. Together with reference TRBV7-3 and TRBJ2-1, the CDR3 gives the full variable domain: GAGVSQTPSNKVTEKGKYVELRCDPISGHTALYWYRQSLGQGPEFLIYFQGTGAADDSGLPNDRFFAVRPEGSVSTLKIQRTERGDSAVYLCASSLTSGKLNEQFFGPGTRLTVL.

V usage is TRBV10-1 and J usage is TRBJ1-2; 7 positions match TRBD1. Germline V CDR1 and CDR2: WNHNN, SYGVQD (reference sequence). This CDR3 region has 13 residues. V lost 5 bases to trimming and J lost 10 bases; unmatched junction nucleotides: 10. CDR3 sequence (DNA): TGCGCCAGCAGTTCCGACAGGGCGGATGACTACACCTTC. Its protein product is CASSSDRADDYTF.

This rearrangement joins TRBV19 to TRBJ1-5, with D possibly TRBD1 on 5 matching bases. This CDR3 has 12 residues. Germline assignment: CDR1 LNHDA and CDR2 SQIVND (reference sequence). V gave up 7 bases and J gave up 7 bases, with 11 bases separating them. The CDR3 DNA is TGTGCCAGTACTCAGGGTTCCCAGCCCCAGCATTTT. It encodes CASTQGSQPQHF.

This clone was picked up one time. The chain links TRBV28 to TRBJ1-2; D gene ambiguous. V was shortened by 4 bases and J by 5 bases, with 14 bases between the two germline ends. CDR1 and CDR2 (germline): MDHEN, SYDVKM. This CDR3 has 14 amino acids. In nucleotides, the CDR3 is TGTGCCAGCAGTTCCCCCCCGGGTTGGTATGGCTACACCTTC. Residues: CASSSPPGWYGYTF.

As to this clone: One junction end disagrees with the germline gene, perhaps due to a read error. The chain uses TRBV5-1 and TRBJ2-7; 9 positions match TRBD2. The germline V gene has CDR1 SGHRS and CDR2 YFSETQ. The CDR3 runs 14 residues. The CDR3 sequence is CASSISGSSHEQYF. CDR3 DNA: TGCGCCAGCAGCATTAGCGGGAGCTCCCACGAGCAGTACTTC.

This clone has a single count. V usage is TRBV5-5 and J usage is TRBJ2-1, with D perhaps TRBD1 (5 bases). The CDR3 spans 16 residues. CDR1 and CDR2 from the germline V gene are SGHKS and YYEKEE (reference sequence). V was clipped by 2 bases and J by 8 bases, with 20 bases between them. CDR3 residues: CASSLKGPPTGHEQFF. DNA for the CDR3: TGTGCCAGCAGCTTAAAGGGGCCCCCGACCGGGCATGAGCAGTTCTTC.

The chain has TRBV28 and TRBJ2-5; 10 bases fit TRBD1. J lost 4 bases, V lost 3 bases, and 5 bases had no gene match. Germline V gives CDR1 MDHEN, CDR2 SYDVKM. This CDR3 region has 15 residues. The CDR3 DNA reads TGTGCCAGCAGTTTGCGGACAGGGGGATCAGAGACCCAGTACTTC. It specifies CASSLRTGGSETQYF.